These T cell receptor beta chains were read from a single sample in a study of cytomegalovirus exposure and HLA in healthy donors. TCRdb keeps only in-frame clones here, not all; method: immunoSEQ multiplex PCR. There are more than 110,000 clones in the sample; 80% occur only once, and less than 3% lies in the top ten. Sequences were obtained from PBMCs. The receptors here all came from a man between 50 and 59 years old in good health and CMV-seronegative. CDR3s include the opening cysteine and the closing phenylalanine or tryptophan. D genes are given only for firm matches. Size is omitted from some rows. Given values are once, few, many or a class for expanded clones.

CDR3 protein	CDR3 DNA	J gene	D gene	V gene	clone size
CASSNRAGSVGETQYF	TGTGCCAGCAGCAATAGGGCGGGATCGGTAGGAGAGACCCAGTACTTC	TRBJ2-5	.	TRBV11-2	.
CASSLGTDGSPLHF	TGTGCCAGCAGCTTAGGTACAGATGGATCACCCCTCCACTTT	TRBJ1-6	.	TRBV11-2	once
CASKTSGGADTQYF	TGTGCCAGCAAAACTAGCGGGGGGGCAGATACGCAGTATTTT	TRBJ2-3	TRBD2	TRBV2	.
CASSLDLYNEQFF	TGTGCCAGCAGCTTGGACTTATACAATGAGCAGTTCTTC	TRBJ2-1	.	TRBV7-8	.
CASSLLASEQFF	TGTGCCAGCAGCTTACTAGCGAGTGAGCAGTTCTTC	TRBJ2-1	TRBD2	TRBV5-6	.
CASSSTRSPLHF	TGTGCCAGTAGTTCCACGAGGTCACCCCTCCACTTT	TRBJ1-6	.	TRBV19	.
CASSSPSGSSYNEQFF	TGTGCCAGCAGCTCCCCTAGCGGCAGCTCCTACAATGAGCAGTTCTTC	TRBJ2-1	TRBD2	TRBV9	.
CASSYGSWETQYF	TGTGCCAGCAGCTACGGGAGCTGGGAGACCCAGTACTTC	TRBJ2-5	.	TRBV7-9	.
CASNLALQGTTDTQYF	TGCGCCAGCAACTTGGCGTTACAGGGGACCACAGATACGCAGTATTTT	TRBJ2-3	TRBD1	TRBV5-1	.
CASSLDWKYGYTF	TGTGCCAGCAGTTTAGACTGGAAATATGGCTACACCTTC	TRBJ1-2	.	TRBV28	.
CASRFLTGLYGYTF	TGTGCCAGCAGATTCTTGACAGGGCTCTATGGCTACACCTTC	TRBJ1-2	TRBD1	TRBV27	once
CASSPSMRSGIYNEQFF	TGCGCCAGCAGCCCCTCTATGCGTAGCGGTATATACAATGAGCAGTTCTTC	TRBJ2-1	.	TRBV5-1	.
CASSLAGEMDTQYF	TGCGCCAGCAGTCTAGCGGGAGAGATGGATACGCAGTATTTT	TRBJ2-3	TRBD2	TRBV10-1	.
CASSYSRQSNQPQHF	TGTGCCAGCAGTTACTCTCGACAAAGCAATCAGCCCCAGCATTTT	TRBJ1-5	.	TRBV6-5	.
CASSQEGGTNEKLFF	TGCGCCAGCAGCCAAGAGGGGGGAACTAATGAAAAACTGTTTTTT	TRBJ1-4	.	TRBV4-1	.
CASSYFTSGRRDEQYF	TGTGCCAGCAGTTACTTCACTAGCGGGAGAAGAGACGAGCAGTACTTC	TRBJ2-7	TRBD2	TRBV6-5	.
CASSFGQGTSTEAFF	TGTGCCAGCAGCTTCGGACAGGGGACGAGTACTGAAGCTTTCTTT	TRBJ1-1	TRBD1	TRBV5-8	.
CASSLSSYGYTF	TGCGCCAGCAGCTTGTCCAGCTATGGCTACACCTTC	TRBJ1-2	.	TRBV5-1	.
CASSLAARGTEAFF	TGCGCCAGCAGCTTGGCCGCGAGGGGGACTGAAGCTTTCTTT	TRBJ1-1	.	TRBV5-1	.
CASSPTDGSSYEQYF	TGTGCCAGCAGCCCAACCGACGGGAGCTCCTACGAGCAGTACTTC	TRBJ2-7	.	TRBV6-5	.
CASSWDKSSYEQYF	TGTGCCAGCAGTTGGGACAAGAGCTCCTACGAGCAGTACTTC	TRBJ2-7	.	TRBV6-5	few
CSVREENSYEQYF	TGCAGCGTCCGGGAGGAAAACTCCTACGAGCAGTACTTC	TRBJ2-7	TRBD2	TRBV29-1	few
CASTRSGRGQETQYF	TGTGCCAGCACTCGTAGCGGGAGGGGGCAAGAGACCCAGTACTTC	TRBJ2-5	TRBD2	TRBV6-1	.
CASSLVGRDYEQYF	TGTGCCAGCAGTTTAGTCGGGAGGGACTACGAGCAGTACTTC	TRBJ2-7	TRBD2	TRBV28	.
CASSLGQGDGYTF	TGCGCCAGCAGCTTGGGACAGGGGGACGGCTACACCTTC	TRBJ1-2	TRBD1	TRBV5-1	.
CASSPDRNPNYGYTF	TGTGCCAGCAGCCCAGACAGGAATCCAAACTATGGCTACACCTTC	TRBJ1-2	.	TRBV7-2	.
CASSYPSSSYGYTF	TGTGCCAGCAGTTACCCTTCTTCGAGCTATGGCTACACCTTC	TRBJ1-2	.	TRBV28	.
CASSYSAGVPYEQYF	TGTGCCAGCAGTTACTCGGCGGGAGTCCCCTACGAGCAGTACTTC	TRBJ2-7	TRBD2	TRBV6-5	few
CASGLRQGNLETQYF	TGTGCCAGCGGCCTCAGACAGGGGAATCTGGAGACCCAGTACTTC	TRBJ2-5	TRBD1	TRBV25-1	.
CATQGEVSFYNEQFF	TGTGCCACCCAGGGCGAGGTTAGTTTTTACAATGAGCAGTTCTTC	TRBJ2-1	.	TRBV15	few
CASSPEGGQNYGYTF	TGTGCCAGCAGCCCGGAGGGTGGACAAAACTATGGCTACACCTTC	TRBJ1-2	.	TRBV5-6	.
CASSPKQGLYGYTF	TGTGCCAGCAGCCCTAAACAGGGTCTGTATGGCTACACCTTC	TRBJ1-2	.	TRBV7-9	.
CASSFRGGTDTQYF	TGTGCCAGCAGCTTTAGGGGGGGAACAGATACGCAGTATTTT	TRBJ2-3	.	TRBV11-3	once